Listed below are T cell receptor beta chains from one sample, sequenced in a study of T cell changes during pregnancy in multiple sclerosis. Assay used: immunoSEQ multiplex PCR; TCRdb lists only in-frame clones, some missing. Of approximately 100,000 clones in the sample, about 90% were seen once. The sample was peripheral blood, taken before pregnancy. These receptors were taken from a female donor with multiple sclerosis, enrolled in a pregnancy study. Each CDR3 is given without its conserved first and last residue. The order of the fields is J gene, V gene, clone size, CDR3 protein. The size field is filled for only some rows; it gives once, few, many or a size class.

>TRBJ2-5|TRBV6-5|.
ASSSTLRETQY
>TRBJ1-6|TRBV27|.
ASSPGWGNSYNSPLH
>TRBJ2-1|TRBV4-1|.
ASSQGGGSYNEQF
>TRBJ2-3|TRBV4-3|.
ASSQDFSDTQY
>TRBJ2-3|TRBV7-9|.
ASSEGTTYYTDTQY
>TRBJ2-7|TRBV2|.
ASRLPGLAGRYEQY
>TRBJ1-2|TRBV19|.
ASSIPPGVNGYT
>TRBJ1-6|TRBV7-2|.
ASSVGPVNSPLH
>TRBJ2-7|TRBV7-2|.
ASSLVVGGVFPYEQY
>TRBJ2-6|TRBV5-6|.
ASSLSGAGANVLT
>TRBJ2-6|TRBV6-5|.
ASSRRGLGANVLT
>TRBJ1-4|TRBV28|.
ASGGKGGADEKLF
>TRBJ1-6|TRBV2|.
ASSERDSNSPLH
>TRBJ1-4|TRBV7-3|.
ASSLTGTGDEKLF
>TRBJ2-3|TRBV7-2|.
ASSAIPSVADTQY
>TRBJ1-1|TRBV9|.
ASSGPGQPAVNTEAF
>TRBJ1-1|TRBV27|.
ASSLGGINTEAF
>TRBJ1-1|TRBV7-9|once
ASSPSGPGMNTEAF
>TRBJ2-7|TRBV5-1|.
ASSLVTGGDEQY
>TRBJ2-2|TRBV5-8|.
ASSLDRGRTGELF
>TRBJ2-1|TRBV5-4|.
ASSLHEYNEQF
>TRBJ2-5|TRBV7-2|.
ASSLPNQETQY
>TRBJ1-1|TRBV27|.
ASSLSRGGSGEAF
>TRBJ2-1|TRBV5-4|once
AALEIEENEQF
>TRBJ2-7|TRBV7-6|.
ASSLRTGSYEQY
>TRBJ2-7|TRBV28|.
ASSLGTDYEQY
>TRBJ2-5|TRBV5-1|.
ASSQPDRGVIETQY
>TRBJ2-1|TRBV27|.
ASSNLGRGNEQF